A single sample is the source of the 12 T cell receptor beta chains below, sequenced in a study of T cells after yellow fever vaccination. Each CDR3 protein gets one entry after TCRdb re-called the 5' RACE reads with MiXCR. This sample has a few hundred thousand distinct CDR3 sequences, with roughly 6.8% found just once. The sample in question was PBMCs, obtained 45 days after the first yellow fever vaccination. The source is a man younger than 30 who received the YFV17D yellow fever vaccine.

This clonotype was counted ten times or more. This chain joins TRBV12-3 or TRBV12-4 and TRBJ1-2; D call uncertain. The length of the CDR3 is 14 residues. V was trimmed by 8 bases and J by 4 bases, leaving 17 bases between them. The CDR3 protein is CASSNPGSFYGYTF. The CDR3 nucleotides read TGTGCCAGCTCCAACCCGGGCAGCTTCTATGGCTACACCTTC.

This chain links TRBV25-1 with TRBJ1-5, with no clear D. Trimming took off 2 bases at V and 4 bases at J, with 12 bases between the two ends. Per the germline V gene, CDR1 is MGHDK and CDR2 is SYGVNS. The CDR3 loop spans 15 amino acids. CDR3 sequence: CASSEAGSWNQPQHF. In DNA, the CDR3 is TGTGCCAGCAGTGAAGCTGGCAGCTGGAATCAGCCCCAGCATTTT.

V gene TRBV7-8 combines with J gene TRBJ2-6, with D perhaps TRBD1 (5 bases). Germline values: CDR1 SGHVS, CDR2 FQNEAQ. Trimming removed 5 bases at V and 2 bases at J, with 13 bases between. The CDR3 contains 16 residues. CDR3 sequence: CASSAQAEAGANVLTF. CDR3 sequence (DNA): TGTGCCAGCAGCGCACAGGCAGAGGCTGGGGCCAACGTCCTGACTTTC.

This clonotype was observed a few times. The chain combines TRBV20-1 with TRBJ1-2, with TRBD1 as a possible D gene (5 bases). Trimming took off 5 bases at V and 5 bases at J, with 9 bases between the two ends. Germline CDR1 reads DFQATT; CDR2 reads SNEGSKA (reference sequence). This CDR3 comprises 11 residues. The CDR3 DNA reads as TGCAGTGCTTGGGCAGGGTATGGCTACACCTTC. The encoded protein is CSAWAGYGYTF.

This clonotype has just a few counts. The chain combines TRBV12-3 or TRBV12-4 with TRBJ2-1, with TRBD1 matching 8 bases. This CDR3 is 17 amino acids long. Trimming took 2 bases from V and 5 from J; bases not matched to a gene: 11. CDR3 sequence: CASSLKPGQAKNNEQFF. CDR3 nucleotides: TGTGCCAGCAGTTTAAAACCGGGACAGGCAAAGAACAATGAGCAGTTCTTC.

The sample holds many counts of this clonotype. The rearrangement links TRBV9 to TRBJ2-2; possibly TRBD2 for D (7 bases). This CDR3 comprises 15 residues. V dropped 1 base and J dropped 5 bases, with 12 bases sitting between them. Germline values: CDR1 SGDLS, CDR2 YYNGEE. Here the CDR3 reads CASSVRGAGTGELFF. The CDR3 bases are TGTGCCAGCAGCGTACGGGGGGCCGGAACCGGGGAGCTGTTTTTT. Complete variable domain (other parts from reference TRBV9 and TRBJ2-2): DSGVTQTPKHLITATGQRVTLRCSPRSGDLSVYWYQQSLDQGLQFLIQYYNGEERAKGNILERFSAQQFPDLHSELNLSSLELGDSALYFCASSVRGAGTGELFFGEGSRLTVL.

This clonotype was seen a few times. This rearrangement joins TRBV29-1 to TRBJ2-7; TRBD2 is a possible D gene (5 bases). This CDR3 region has 13 residues. V shed 3 bases and J shed 9 bases, with 18 bases lying between them. CDR1 is SQVTM, CDR2 ANQGSEA, per germline. This CDR3 is CSVEETVSDGQYF. The CDR3 region has the DNA TGCAGCGTTGAGGAGACCGTTAGCGACGGGCAGTACTTC.

This clonotype was recorded many times. V usage is TRBV2 and J usage is TRBJ1-2; D remains ambiguous. The germline V gene encodes CDR1 SNHLY and CDR2 FYNNEI. The CDR3 covers 13 residues. The germline V and J ends were trimmed by 3 bases and 3 bases, with 8 bases remaining between them. The CDR3 region is CASSDSAYYGYTF. CDR3 nucleotides: TGTGCCAGCAGTGATTCGGCTTACTATGGCTACACCTTC.

In its sample, this clonotype was seen a few times. V and J are TRBV29-1 and TRBJ2-7; D is unresolved. This CDR3 is built from 15 residues. Germline assignment: CDR1 SQVTM and CDR2 ANQGSEA. The V gene lost 1 base and the J gene lost 1 base, with 14 bases spanning the gap. The CDR3 DNA is TGCAGCGTTGAAGCTTGGGATGACGGATCCTACGAGCAGTACGTC. Translated, it gives CSVEAWDDGSYEQYV.

This clonotype showed up just a few times. Its ends do not fully match the called genes, so a read error is possible. This chain uses TRBV20-1 with TRBJ1-1; D is perhaps TRBD1 (5 bases). From germline, CDR1 is DFQATT and CDR2 SNEGSKA (reference sequence). This CDR3 spans 11 amino acids. The CDR3 is CSASGTVAFLF. The DNA of the CDR3 is TGCAGTGCGAGTGGGACGGTGGCCTTTCTCTTT.

The V and J genes are TRBV27 and TRBJ2-2; D gene unclear. Germline V gene data show CDR1 as MNHEY and CDR2 as SMNVEV (reference sequence). CDR3 length: 13 amino acids. With 1 base removed from V and 6 bases from J, the gap between germline ends came to 6 bases. The CDR3 is CASSLFGPGELFF. The DNA for the CDR3 is TGTGCCAGCAGTTTATTTGGTCCCGGGGAGCTGTTTTTT.

This clonotype appeared a few times. The chain uses TRBV20-1 and TRBJ1-6, with 8 bases aligning to TRBD1. The junction had 8 bases not matched to a gene; V was cut back by 6 bases and J by 7 bases. This CDR3 spans 14 amino acids. CDR1 and CDR2 (germline): DFQATT, SNEGSKA (reference sequence). CDR3 DNA sequence: TGCAGTGCCAGGACAGGGAAGGAGAATTCACCCCTCCACTTT. Translation: CSARTGKENSPLHF.